These 21 T cell receptor beta chains originate from one sample sequenced in a study of identical twins. One entry per CDR3 protein results from TCRdb running MiXCR on the 5' RACE reads. The sample lists a few hundred thousand distinct CDR3 sequences; 9% to 10% were seen once. These data were also reused for a study on yellow fever vaccine responses in identical twins.

Sequences were obtained from PBMCs. The receptors here all came from a young woman in good health.

The chain has TRBV7-3 and TRBJ2-5; the D gene is possibly TRBD1 (6 bases). The V and J ends lost 2 bases and 1 base respectively, with 11 bases between them. The V gene's germline CDR1 is SGHTA and CDR2 FQGTGA. This CDR3 has 15 amino acids. The CDR3 spells CASSLFSRGQETQYF. In nucleotides, the CDR3 is TGTGCCAGCAGCTTATTCTCCAGGGGCCAAGAGACCCAGTACTTC.

The table lists this clonotype with many counts. The V call is TRBV29-1, the J call TRBJ2-1; 8 nucleotides line up with TRBD2. Germline CDR1 is SQVTM and CDR2 is ANQGSEA. Germline trimming cut 7 bases from V and 0 bases from J; bases unmatched to any gene: 8. This CDR3 region has 15 residues. In nucleotides, the CDR3 is TGCAGCGCCCGGGGGGGGACTAGCTCCTACAATGAGCAGTTCTTC. It yields the protein CSARGGTSSYNEQFF.

The table lists this clonotype with a few counts. The J gene is TRBJ2-2, the V gene TRBV20-1; D is unresolved. Germline V CDR1 and CDR2: DFQATT, SNEGSKA (reference sequence). This CDR3 is 13 amino acids long. Trimming took off 6 bases at V and 1 base at J, with 9 bases between the two ends. CDR3 coding DNA: TGCAGTGCCACGACGGAGAACACCGGGGAGCTGTTTTTT. Protein product: CSATTENTGELFF.

On this clonotype: One end of the junction fails to match germline, which may point to a read error. This sequence joins TRBV7-7 and TRBJ2-1; 7 nucleotides align to TRBD2. Germline V gene lookup returns CDR1 SSHAT and CDR2 FNYEAQ (reference sequence). This CDR3 contains 17 residues. The CDR3 here is CASSLAVGPSGYNEQFF. The CDR3 nucleotides are TGTGCTAGCAGCTTAGCGGTGGGGCCTAGCGGATACAATGAGCAGTTCTTC. Supplemented by reference TRBV7-7 and TRBJ2-1, the full variable domain reads GAGVSQSPRYKVTKRGQDVTLRCDPISSHATLYWYQQALGQGPEFLTYFNYEAQPDKSGLPSDRFSAERPEGSISTLTIQRTEQRDSAMYRCASSLAVGPSGYNEQFFGPGTRLTVL.

This clonotype has only a few counts. The chain has TRBV5-6 and TRBJ1-1; D call uncertain. Trimming took off 4 bases at V and 1 base at J, with 14 bases between the two ends. The CDR3 has 15 residues. The germline gives CDR1 SGHDT, CDR2 YYEEEE. CDR3 DNA sequence: TGTGCCAGCAGCAAGTTGACACCCCAGAACACTGAAGCTTTCTTT. As protein: CASSKLTPQNTEAFF.

The genes are TRBV12-3 or TRBV12-4 and TRBJ1-5; a possible D gene is TRBD1 (6 bases). With 3 bases removed from V and 4 bases from J, the gap between germline ends came to 13 bases. The CDR3 is 15 residues long. The CDR3 spells CASSFGGAENQPQHF. Written as DNA, the CDR3 is TGTGCCAGCAGTTTTGGGGGGGCCGAAAATCAGCCCCAGCATTTT.

This clonotype was found many times. The gene calls are TRBV6-2 or TRBV6-3 and TRBJ2-7; 10 positions match TRBD1. In germline, CDR1 is MNHEY, CDR2 SVGEGT. The CDR3 extends over 16 amino acids. Germline trimming cut 5 bases from V and 2 bases from J; bases unmatched to any gene: 9. The CDR3 nucleotides read TGTGCCAGCAGTCGCTACCCGGGACAGGGGACCTACGAGCAGTACTTC. Translating it yields CASSRYPGQGTYEQYF.

In its sample, this clonotype was seen many times. J is TRBJ1-2 and V is TRBV20-1, with D possibly being TRBD1 (5 bases). V lost 6 bases and J 4 bases, leaving 15 bases between the germline ends. The CDR3 is 13 amino acids. CDR1 DFQATT and CDR2 SNEGSKA come from the germline V gene (reference sequence). The CDR3 protein is CSAWGRNLYGYTF. DNA for the CDR3: TGCAGTGCCTGGGGACGGAACCTCTATGGCTACACCTTC.

In this sample, this clonotype turned up many times. This rearrangement joins TRBV5-1 to TRBJ1-1; unclear D gene. The CDR3 totals 14 residues. Germline V CDR1 and CDR2: SGHRS, YFSETQ. Trimming took off 0 bases at V and 0 bases at J, with 6 bases between the two ends. This chain's CDR3 is CASSLDGLNTEAFF. DNA for the CDR3: TGCGCCAGCAGCTTGGATGGACTGAACACTGAAGCTTTCTTT.

This clonotype showed up many times. V is TRBV6-2 or TRBV6-3 and J is TRBJ2-1; 10 bases agree with TRBD2. V was pared by 5 bases and J by 0 bases, with 4 bases of the junction left unmatched. Per germline, CDR1 MNHEY and CDR2 SVGEGT. The CDR3 extends over 16 amino acids. The chain's CDR3 is CASSRLAGSSYNEQFF. In nucleotides, the CDR3 is TGTGCCAGCAGTCGACTAGCGGGCAGCTCCTACAATGAGCAGTTCTTC.

The CDR3 region is CASSQGLAGGPNTGELFF. The CDR3 DNA sequence: TGTGCCAGCAGCCAAGGACTAGCGGGGGGGCCGAACACCGGGGAGCTGTTTTTT. The J gene is TRBJ2-2, the V gene TRBV4-2, with TRBD2 matching over 14 bases. This CDR3 has 18 amino acids. V trimming: 1 base; J trimming: 0 bases; junction bases outside the gene matches: 1. CDR1 is LGHNA, CDR2 YNFKEQ, per germline.

This clonotype was seen ten or more times. The V call is TRBV5-1, the J call TRBJ2-7; no firm D call. The length of the CDR3 is 14 residues. Per the germline V gene, CDR1 is SGHRS and CDR2 is YFSETQ. V lost 2 bases and J lost 4, with 13 bases in between. CDR3 nucleotide sequence: TGCGCCAGCAGCTTCGGTGGGAATCTATACGAGCAGTACTTC. Its translation is CASSFGGNLYEQYF.

This clonotype was recorded at least ten times. The chain uses TRBV3-1 and TRBJ2-3; 8 bases match TRBD1. The length of the CDR3 is 16 residues. The trim removed 1 base at V and 3 bases at J, leaving 6 bases unmatched. Germline V lookup: CDR1 LGHDT, CDR2 YNNKEL (reference sequence). CDR3 in DNA: TGTGCCAGCAGCCAAGGGCAGGGGGCGCCGACAGATACGCAGTATTTT. The encoded protein is CASSQGQGAPTDTQYF.

A few counts support this clonotype. CDR3 coding DNA: TGTGCCACCAGCAGGGAAGGGGGAAGCTACAATGAGCAGTTCTTC. Residues: CATSREGGSYNEQFF. This rearrangement joins TRBV15 to TRBJ2-1; perhaps TRBD1 as D (6 bases). This CDR3 comprises 15 residues. Germline CDR1 is LNHNV and CDR2 is YYDKDF (reference sequence). V was cut by 3 bases and J by 3 bases, with 12 bases left in between.

V gene TRBV7-2 combines with J gene TRBJ2-5; tentatively, D is TRBD2 (6 bases). The V gene's germline CDR1 is SGHTA and CDR2 FQGNSA. V was trimmed by 1 base and J by 5 bases, leaving 14 bases between them. The CDR3 sequence is 15 residues long. CDR3 sequence: CASSLDRRDGETQYF. The DNA of the CDR3 is TGTGCCAGCAGCTTAGATAGGAGGGACGGGGAGACCCAGTACTTC. Variable domain in full (rest from reference TRBV7-2 and TRBJ2-5): GAGVSQSPSNKVTEKGKDVELRCDPISGHTALYWYRQSLGQGLEFLIYFQGNSAPDKSGLPSDRFSAERTGGSVSTLTIQRTQQEDSAVYLCASSLDRRDGETQYFGPGTRLLVL.

This clonotype was detected only once. DNA for the CDR3: TGCAGTGCTCAACCCCAGACAGGGCCCTACGAGCAGTACTTC. Protein product: CSAQPQTGPYEQYF. The rearrangement uses TRBV20-1 and TRBJ2-7; 7 nucleotides line up with TRBD1. CDR1 is DFQATT, CDR2 SNEGSKA, per germline (reference sequence). This CDR3 comprises 14 residues. The junction had 9 bases not matched to a gene; V was cut back by 5 bases and J by 2 bases.

A few counts support this clonotype. The gene calls are TRBV6-2 or TRBV6-3 and TRBJ2-7; tentative D call: TRBD2 (6 bases). This CDR3 contains 15 residues. Germline CDR1 MNHEY, CDR2 SVGEGT. The germline V and J ends were trimmed by 2 bases and 3 bases, with 14 bases remaining between them. CDR3 DNA sequence: TGTGCCAGCAGTTACGGTGGGGGGTCCGACTACGAGCAGTACTTC. Its translation is CASSYGGGSDYEQYF.

This clonotype came up many times. The rearrangement links TRBV7-9 to TRBJ2-3; TRBD2 agrees at 8 bases. J lost 5 bases, V lost 3 bases, and 4 bases had no gene match. The CDR3 sequence is 14 residues long. Germline assignment: CDR1 SEHNR and CDR2 FQNEAQ (reference sequence). The CDR3 region is CASSFGLAGDTQYF. The CDR3 nucleotides read TGTGCCAGCAGCTTCGGACTAGCTGGAGATACGCAGTATTTT.

J is TRBJ2-3 and V is TRBV7-9; D is undetermined. This CDR3 has 14 amino acids. CDR1 SEHNR and CDR2 FQNEAQ come from the germline V gene (reference sequence). V was pared by 4 bases and J by 2 bases, with 10 bases between. The chain's CDR3 is CASSSPLHTDTQYF. CDR3 DNA sequence: TGTGCCAGCAGCTCCCCCTTGCACACAGATACGCAGTATTTT. Full variable domain (rest looked up from reference TRBV7-9 and TRBJ2-3): DTGVSQNPRHKITKRGQNVTFRCDPISEHNRLYWYRQTLGQGPEFLTYFQNEAQLEKSRLLSDRFSAERPKGSFSTLEIQRTEQGDSAMYLCASSSPLHTDTQYFGPGTRLTVL.

This clonotype was detected many times. V gene TRBV4-2 combines with J gene TRBJ2-2; tentatively, D is TRBD2 (5 bases). V lost 3 bases, J lost 6 bases, and 14 bases lay in between. This CDR3 contains 15 residues. The germline CDR1 and CDR2 sequences are LGHNA and YNFKEQ. In nucleotides, the CDR3 is TGTGCCAGCAGCCAGGAAAATAGCGAGGCCGGGGAGCTGTTTTTT. Translating gives CASSQENSEAGELFF.

Many counts were recorded for this clonotype. The chain is built from TRBV12-3 or TRBV12-4 and TRBJ2-2; TRBD1 agrees at 7 bases. The CDR3 contains 15 residues. The trim removed 1 base at V and 4 bases at J, leaving 3 bases unmatched. The CDR3 loop reads CASSLGTGSTGELFF. DNA of the CDR3: TGTGCCAGCAGTTTAGGGACAGGAAGCACCGGGGAGCTGTTTTTT.